This paragraph reports one T cell receptor beta chain. Germline loops: CDR1 SGHNT, CDR2 YYREEE (reference sequence). The CDR3 consists of 13 residues. Trimming removed 4 bases from V and 6 bases from J, with 10 bases in between. The sample originates from a study of blood T cell repertoires in COVID-19. Original data processing: Nucleated cell number was recorded as an estimate derived from reference gene primer amplification. Some clones are missing from TCRdb's copy, which holds only in-frame ones; the method was immunoSEQ multiplex PCR. That table supplies the V and J calls and clone size; D and trimming were determined from the DNA. Of approximately 84,000 clones detected, about 80% appear once; the ten largest clones hold less than 20%.

The chain links TRBV5-4 to TRBJ2-2, with D uncertain. The specimen was peripheral blood. This TCR was recovered from a human donor in a cohort sampled during active COVID-19. The CDR3 DNA sequence: TGTGCCAGCAGCCCGTTTGAGTCCGGGGAGCTGTTTTTT. It specifies CASSPFESGELFF.